A selection of T cell receptor beta chains follows, all from one sample in a study of control samples from healthy donors and cancer patients. Sequencing used immunoSEQ multiplex PCR; TCRdb keeps in-frame clones, though not all of them. Here the sample spans more than 110,000 clones, 75% to 90% being singletons. The sample consisted of blood. The source is a woman aged 25 to 45 in good health. The CDR3 runs from the conserved cysteine through the conserved F or W. The D gene is left open where the match is weak. Only part of the rows carry a size: once, few, many, or a class if the clone is expanded.

j_call d_call v_call clone_size cdr3_nt cdr3_aa
TRBJ1-2 NA TRBV19 few TGTGCCAGTAGTATCCCGGGACCCTATGGCTACACCTTC CASSIPGPYGYTF
TRBJ2-1 TRBD2 TRBV7-6 NA TGTGCCAGCAGCCCAGTGGGACTAGGATACAATGAGCAGTTCTTC CASSPVGLGYNEQFF
TRBJ2-4 NA TRBV7-2 NA TGTGCCAGCAGCTCTCCCACTAGTGGCCTAGCCAAAAACATTCAGTACTTC CASSSPTSGLAKNIQYF
TRBJ1-1 TRBD1 TRBV29-1 NA TGCAGCGGACAGGGGGGAATAATGAACACTGAAGCTTTCTTT CSGQGGIMNTEAFF
TRBJ1-6 NA TRBV2 NA TGTGCCAGCAGTGGCAATAGTGGGACGGGAGGGTCACCCCTCCACTTT CASSGNSGTGGSPLHF
TRBJ2-1 NA TRBV28 once TGTGCCAGCACCTCCACGCGACGGCTGGTCTACAATGAGCAGTTCTTC CASTSTRRLVYNEQFF
TRBJ2-3 TRBD2 TRBV30 NA TGTGCCTGGAGTTTAGCGGGGGGCACAGATACGCAGTATTTT CAWSLAGGTDTQYF
TRBJ1-5 NA TRBV7-2 NA TGTGCCAGCAGCGCCAGCGGTCTGGGTAGGGAGCCCCAGCATTTT CASSASGLGREPQHF
TRBJ2-5 TRBD2 TRBV5-1 NA TGCGCCAGCAGCTTGACCGCCGGGAGGGCTGGCGAGACCCAGTACTTC CASSLTAGRAGETQYF
TRBJ2-7 TRBD2 TRBV4-1 once TGCGCCAGCAGCCAGCGACTAGCGGGAGGAACCTACGAGCAGTACTTC CASSQRLAGGTYEQYF
TRBJ2-1 TRBD2 TRBV6-4 NA TGTGCCAGCAGTGACTCGACTAGCGGGAGCAATGAGCAGTTCTTC CASSDSTSGSNEQFF
TRBJ2-5 NA TRBV19 NA TGTGCCAGTAGTATGGTGGGAGCCGGAGAGACCCAGTACTTC CASSMVGAGETQYF
TRBJ2-7 NA TRBV4-1 NA TGCGCCAGCAGCCAAGAACCCTTGGCTAGCGCCTACGAGCAGTACTTC CASSQEPLASAYEQYF
TRBJ1-1 NA TRBV29-1 NA TGCGGTGGACGGCTGAACACTGAAGCTTTCTTT CGGRLNTEAFF
TRBJ1-4 TRBD1 TRBV5-1 NA TGCGCCAGCAGCTTGGGACAGGGGAGTAATGAAAAACTGTTTTTT CASSLGQGSNEKLFF
TRBJ2-5 NA TRBV6-5 NA TGTGCCAGCAGTCAGTTCATCATGGAGACCCAGTACTTC CASSQFIMETQYF
TRBJ2-1 NA TRBV6-5 NA TGTGCCAGCAGGGTTCAAACGGCCTACAATGAGCAGTTCTTC CASRVQTAYNEQFF
TRBJ1-1 NA TRBV2 NA TGTGCCAGCAGGTTAAGAAACACTGAAGCTTTCTTT CASRLRNTEAFF
TRBJ2-5 NA TRBV28 NA TGTGCCAGCAGTTTAGGAGAGACCCAGTACTTC CASSLGETQYF
TRBJ1-5 NA TRBV2 once TGTGCCAGCACCTGGCAGGGCGACCAGCCCCAGCATTTT CASTWQGDQPQHF
TRBJ1-2 NA TRBV9 NA TGTGCCAGCAGCTCAACGACGACGGGTAACTATGGCTACACCTTC CASSSTTTGNYGYTF
TRBJ2-7 NA TRBV7-9 NA TGTGCCAGCAGGAACGCCCCCTCCTACGAGCAGTACTTC CASRNAPSYEQYF
TRBJ1-2 NA TRBV20-1 NA TGCAGTGCTAGTCTGGACTACGATGGCTACACCTTC CSASLDYDGYTF
TRBJ2-3 TRBD1 TRBV3-1/TRBV3-2 NA TGTGCCAGCAGCCAAGCCAGACAGGGTGGAACAGATACGCAGTATTTT CASSQARQGGTDTQYF
TRBJ1-1 TRBD1 TRBV5-5 NA TGTGCCAGCAGCTTGGCCGTGACAGGGTATGAAGCTTTCTTT CASSLAVTGYEAFF
TRBJ1-1 NA TRBV28 NA TGTGCCAGCAATTTAGTGGCAGGGATGAACACTGAAGCTTTCTTT CASNLVAGMNTEAFF
TRBJ1-2 TRBD1 TRBV29-1 once TGCAGCGTTCAGGGGGCGCAGGGCTACACCTTC CSVQGAQGYTF
TRBJ2-7 NA TRBV4-2 NA TGTGCCAGCAGCCGGGAGATGACCATCTACGAGCAGTACTTC CASSREMTIYEQYF
TRBJ2-3 TRBD2 TRBV5-1 once TGCGCCAGCAGTCTTAGCGGGGGGGCAGATACGCAGTATTTT CASSLSGGADTQYF
TRBJ2-5 NA TRBV18 once TGTGCCAGCTCACCGGGGGGTTACCCGGAGACCCAGTACTTC CASSPGGYPETQYF
TRBJ2-3 TRBD2 TRBV11-2 NA TGTGCCAGCAGTGAGCGGCTAGCGGGAGGGCGCACAGATACGCAGTATTTT CASSERLAGGRTDTQYF
TRBJ2-5 NA TRBV19 NA TGTGCCAGTAGGGCTTGGGACAAACAACAAGAGACCCAGTACTTC CASRAWDKQQETQYF
TRBJ1-5 NA TRBV5-6 few TGTGCCAGCAGCTTGGCAGGTGATCAGCCCCAGCATTTT CASSLAGDQPQHF
TRBJ2-3 TRBD2 TRBV18 NA TGTGCCAGCTCACCCGAGGCGACTAGCGGGAGCTTGGATACGCAGTATTTT CASSPEATSGSLDTQYF
TRBJ2-2 NA TRBV5-1 NA TGCGCCAGCAGCGAAAGGGGTGGGGGAAACACCGGGGAGCTGTTTTTT CASSERGGGNTGELFF
TRBJ1-1 TRBD1 TRBV27 NA TGTGCCAGCAGTCCTTACAGGGGCGAAGCTTTCTTT CASSPYRGEAFF
TRBJ2-7 NA TRBV12-3/TRBV12-4 NA TGTGCCAGCAGTCATCGAAGGGGGGAGCAGTACTTC CASSHRRGEQYF
TRBJ2-5 TRBD2 TRBV5-1 NA TGCGCCAGCAACCCGGGGGGGCAAGAGACCCAGTACTTC CASNPGGQETQYF
TRBJ2-5 NA TRBV19 NA TGTGCCAGTAGTGGATTCGTAAGCCAAGAGACCCAGTACTTC CASSGFVSQETQYF
TRBJ2-5 NA TRBV24-1 NA TGTGCCACCAACCGAGATTGGTACCAAGAGACCCAGTACTTC CATNRDWYQETQYF